Following are 4 T cell receptor beta chains from one sample sequenced in a study of T cell clonality in common variable immunodeficiency. This table comes from immunoSEQ multiplex PCR, and its TCRdb copy is limited to in-frame clones, with some not included. This sample has some 53,000 clones, each found more than once. Sequencing was carried out using peripheral blood mononuclear cells. These receptors all stem from a person between 18 and 69 years old in good health.

This clone was picked up many times. The missing CDR3 end, 3 residues past where the read stops, is filled in from the germline J gene. J is TRBJ2-2 and V is TRBV20-1; D possibly corresponds to TRBD1 (5 bases). Trimming left V 3 bases short and J 6 bases short, with 17 bases between. In germline, CDR1 is DFQATT, CDR2 SNEGSKA (reference sequence). This CDR3 is built from 15 residues. CDR3 sequence reads: CSASRSGMGPGELFF. The sequenced part of the CDR3 DNA is TGCAGTGCTAGTAGATCAGGGATGGGTCCCGGGGAG.

This clone was picked up many times. The CDR3 extends 3 residues past the end of the read, so its final part is completed from the germline J gene. The chain is built from TRBV6-4 and TRBJ2-3; TRBD1 is a possible D gene (7 bases). Per the germline V gene, CDR1 is MRHNA and CDR2 is SNTAGT. The V and J ends lost 3 bases and 2 bases respectively, with 12 bases between them. The CDR3 is 15 amino acids. CDR3 amino acids: CASSEGGTVTDTQYF. The sequenced part of the CDR3 DNA is TGTGCCAGCAGTGAAGGGGGGACAGTCACAGATACG.

This clone was counted many times. The observed sequence ends 3 residues before the CDR3 terminus, with the missing tail filled in from the germline J gene. The J gene is TRBJ1-5, the V gene TRBV5-6; 7 bases are shared with TRBD1. The junction had 2 bases not matched to a gene; V was cut back by 4 bases and J by 4 bases. Germline CDR1 SGHDT, CDR2 YYEEEE. CDR3 length equals 13 residues. The covered CDR3 bases are TGTGCCAGCAGCCCGGGACAGAATCAGCCC. This translates into CASSPGQNQP. The entire CDR3 is CASSPGQNQPQHF.

This clone was counted ten times or more. The read terminates 3 residues ahead of where the CDR3 ends, so the germline J gene completes it. The chain joins TRBV7-3 to TRBJ1-1; tentatively, D is TRBD1 (6 bases). V shed 8 bases and J shed 2 bases, with 12 bases lying between them. The germline CDR1 and CDR2 sequences are SGHTA and FQGTGA. This CDR3 contains 13 residues. The CDR3 is CASSQQGNTEAFF. The CDR3 DNA, read in part, is TGTGCCAGCTCCCAACAGGGTAACACTGAA.